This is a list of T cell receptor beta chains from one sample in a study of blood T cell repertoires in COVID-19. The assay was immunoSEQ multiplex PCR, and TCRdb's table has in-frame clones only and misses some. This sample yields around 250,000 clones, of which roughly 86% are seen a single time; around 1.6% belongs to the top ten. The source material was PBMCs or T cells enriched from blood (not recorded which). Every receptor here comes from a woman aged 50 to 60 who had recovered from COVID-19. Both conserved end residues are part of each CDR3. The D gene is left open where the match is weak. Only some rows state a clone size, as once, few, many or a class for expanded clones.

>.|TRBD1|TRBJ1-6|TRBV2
CASTLRTGGNSPLHF
TGTGCCAGCACCCTCAGGACAGGGGGTAATTCACCCCTCCACTTT
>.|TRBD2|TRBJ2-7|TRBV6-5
CASRVGERESYEQYF
TGTGCCAGCCGCGTAGGGGAGCGGGAGTCCTACGAGCAGTACTTC
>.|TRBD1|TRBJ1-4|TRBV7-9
CASSLDRAMEKLFF
TGTGCCAGCAGCTTGGACAGGGCCATGGAAAAACTGTTTTTT
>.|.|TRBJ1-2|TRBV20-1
CSPTAGNGYTF
TGCAGTCCCACCGCAGGGAACGGCTACACCTTC
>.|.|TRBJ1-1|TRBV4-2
CASSQTEDRNTEAFF
TGTGCCAGCAGCCAGACAGAGGACAGGAACACTGAAGCTTTCTTT
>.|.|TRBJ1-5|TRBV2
CASAPGINQPQHF
TGTGCCAGTGCCCCGGGAATAAATCAGCCCCAGCATTTT
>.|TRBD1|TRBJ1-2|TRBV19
CASRLTGHWGYTF
TGTGCCAGTAGACTGACAGGGCACTGGGGCTACACCTTC
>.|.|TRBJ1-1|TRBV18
CASSPGAGRKTEAFF
TGTGCCAGCTCACCGGGGGCAGGGCGAAAGACTGAAGCTTTCTTT
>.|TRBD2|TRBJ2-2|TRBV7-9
CASSVGTSVGGELFF
TGTGCCAGCAGCGTCGGGACTAGCGTAGGTGGGGAGCTGTTTTTT
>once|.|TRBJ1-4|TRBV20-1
CSANVAEKLFF
TGCAGTGCCAACGTAGCGGAAAAACTGTTTTTT
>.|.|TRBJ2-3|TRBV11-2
CASTRGTSTDTQYF
TGTGCCAGCACACGTGGGACTAGCACAGATACGCAGTATTTT
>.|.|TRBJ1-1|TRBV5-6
CASSLAFLNTEAFF
TGTGCCAGCAGCTTGGCCTTCCTGAACACTGAAGCTTTCTTT
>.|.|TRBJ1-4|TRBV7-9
CASSSIDSRLNEKLFF
TGTGCCAGCAGCTCCATCGACAGTCGACTTAATGAAAAACTGTTTTTT
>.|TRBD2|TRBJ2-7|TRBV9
CASSLGASGAYEQYF
TGTGCCAGCAGTCTAGGGGCTAGCGGAGCCTACGAGCAGTACTTC
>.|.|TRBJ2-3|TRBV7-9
CASSLARQDTQYF
TGTGCCAGCAGCTTGGCCCGCCAAGATACGCAGTATTTT
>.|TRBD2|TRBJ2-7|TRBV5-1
CASSFAGEFDEQYF
TGCGCCAGCAGCTTCGCGGGAGAATTTGACGAGCAGTACTTC
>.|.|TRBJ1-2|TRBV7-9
CASSLRGVAGAGYGYTF
TGTGCCAGCAGCTTACGCGGGGTCGCGGGGGCAGGCTATGGCTACACCTTC
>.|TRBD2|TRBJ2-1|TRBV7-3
CASGVAGGEQFF
TGTGCCAGTGGGGTAGCGGGAGGTGAGCAGTTCTTC
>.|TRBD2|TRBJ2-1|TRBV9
CASSPRASGDNEQFF
TGTGCCAGCAGCCCCCGAGCTAGCGGGGACAATGAGCAGTTCTTC
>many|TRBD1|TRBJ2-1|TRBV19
CASSLGQAYNEQFF
TGTGCCAGTAGTTTGGGACAGGCTTACAATGAGCAGTTCTTC
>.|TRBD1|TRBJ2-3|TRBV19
CASSNRGQGTDTQYF
TGTGCCAGCTCCAACCGGGGACAGGGGACAGATACGCAGTATTTT
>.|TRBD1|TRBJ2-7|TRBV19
CASREAGTGRTYEQYF
TGTGCCAGTAGGGAGGCCGGGACAGGGCGAACCTACGAGCAGTACTTC
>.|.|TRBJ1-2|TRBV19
CASGGGADGYGYTF
TGTGCCAGCGGGGGAGGGGCTGATGGGTATGGCTACACCTTC
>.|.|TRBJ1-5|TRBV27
CASSLSYGGNQPQHF
TGTGCCAGCAGTTTATCGTATGGGGGGAATCAGCCCCAGCATTTT
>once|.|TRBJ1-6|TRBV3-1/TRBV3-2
CASSRNLGGGNSPLHF
TGTGCCAGCAGCCGGAACCTAGGGGGGGGTAATTCACCCCTCCACTTT
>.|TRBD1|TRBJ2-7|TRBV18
CASSPPGRGHDEQYF
TGTGCCAGCTCACCACCGGGTAGGGGGCACGACGAGCAGTACTTC
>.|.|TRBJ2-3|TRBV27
CASSREAGLNTQYF
TGTGCCAGCAGTCGAGAAGCAGGGTTAAATACGCAGTATTTT
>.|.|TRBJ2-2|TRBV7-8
CASSLAYTAGELFF
TGTGCCAGCAGCTTAGCGTACACCGCCGGGGAGCTGTTTTTT
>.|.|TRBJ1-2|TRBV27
CASSLSLGYGYTF
TGTGCCAGCAGTTTATCGCTAGGCTATGGCTACACCTTC
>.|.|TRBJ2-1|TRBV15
CATSSRDNEQFF
TGTGCCACCAGCAGTCGGGACAATGAGCAGTTCTTC
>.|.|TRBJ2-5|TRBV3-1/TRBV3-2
CASSQVTSIETQYF
TGTGCCAGCAGCCAGGTCACGAGCATAGAGACCCAGTACTTC
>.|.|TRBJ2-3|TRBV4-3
CASSQDLSGDTQYF
TGCGCCAGCAGCCAAGATTTATCGGGAGATACGCAGTATTTT
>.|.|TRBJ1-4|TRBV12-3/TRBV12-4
CASKSGDEKLFF
TGTGCCAGCAAGTCGGGGGATGAAAAACTGTTTTTT
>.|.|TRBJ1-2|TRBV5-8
CASSLGGLSASYTF
TGTGCCAGCAGCTTGGGAGGCCTAAGTGCGAGCTACACCTTC
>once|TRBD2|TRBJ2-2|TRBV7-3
CASSPPGLAGVAGELFF
TGTGCCAGCAGCCCCCCGGGACTAGCGGGAGTAGCCGGGGAGCTGTTTTTT
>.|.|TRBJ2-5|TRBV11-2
CASSSNTLDSQETQYF
TGTGCCAGCAGCTCGAACACACTTGACAGCCAAGAGACCCAGTACTTC
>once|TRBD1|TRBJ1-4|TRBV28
CASSSGTGGVNEKLFF
TGTGCCAGCAGCTCCGGGACAGGGGGAGTGAATGAAAAACTGTTTTTT
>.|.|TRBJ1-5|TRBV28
CASSRRRGISNQPQHF
TGTGCCAGCAGCAGACGCCGGGGGATTAGCAATCAGCCCCAGCATTTT
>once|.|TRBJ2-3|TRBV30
CAWSVGATDTQYF
TGTGCCTGGAGTGTAGGGGCCACAGATACGCAGTATTTT
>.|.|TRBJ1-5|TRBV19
CASSIRGDGQPQHF
TGTGCCAGTAGTATACGGGGAGATGGTCAGCCCCAGCATTTT
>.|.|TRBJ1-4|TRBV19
CASKPGEATNEKLFF
TGTGCCAGTAAGCCTGGGGAGGCAACTAATGAAAAACTGTTTTTT